Sequencing of this T cell receptor (beta chain) was carried out in a study of Ad26.COV2.S vaccination and SARS-CoV-2 variants. Germline V gene data show CDR1 as MNHEY and CDR2 as SMNVEV (reference sequence). This CDR3 is built from 13 residues. Deletions cut 0 bases from V and 11 bases from J, with 11 bases between. Treatment defined: about 20 received Ad26.COV2.S at low or high dose, single or two shots; 5 received placebo; per-sample allocation not given. Repertoires come from day 63 after the first vaccine or placebo injection. Here immunoSEQ multiplex PCR was the method, and the copy in TCRdb shows in-frame clones only, minus some. This table has about 680,000 clones, around 89% appearing once.

The genes are TRBV27 and TRBJ2-1, with D perhaps TRBD1 or TRBD2 (5 bases each). The TCR was taken from a person aged 18-60 years who received the Ad26.COV2.S COVID-19 vaccine or a placebo. This specimen was peripheral blood, taken in a trial of Ad26.COV2.S vaccine versus placebo. This CDR3 reads CASSLSGDGQQFF. The DNA of the CDR3 is TGTGCCAGCAGTTTATCGGGGGACGGACAGCAGTTCTTC.